This T cell receptor (beta chain) was identified in a study of OX40 agonist ivuxolimab in advanced cancers. Looking at the study overall: Among those treated, three patients had partial responses, one with hepatocellular carcinoma and two with cutaneous melanoma.

Germline loops: CDR1 SGDLS, CDR2 YYNGEE. V was cut by 4 bases and J by 2 bases, with 13 bases left in between. The CDR3 totals 14 residues. Libraries were prepared by immunoSEQ multiplex PCR; TCRdb keeps only in-frame clonotypes and omits some of them. The table includes roughly 13,000 clones, 85% to 90% detected once. The sample holds a few counts of this clone. The sample in question was CD4+ or CD8+ T cells sorted from blood, obtained in a trial of the OX40 agonist ivuxolimab. This chain joins TRBV9 and TRBJ2-7; D perhaps matches TRBD2 (5 bases). The clonotype originates from an adult with an advanced solid tumor such as melanoma, head and neck, liver or kidney cancer. The CDR3 nucleotides are TGTGCCAGCAGCCCAACGGGGTCGGCCTACGAGCAGTACTTC. It encodes CASSPTGSAYEQYF.